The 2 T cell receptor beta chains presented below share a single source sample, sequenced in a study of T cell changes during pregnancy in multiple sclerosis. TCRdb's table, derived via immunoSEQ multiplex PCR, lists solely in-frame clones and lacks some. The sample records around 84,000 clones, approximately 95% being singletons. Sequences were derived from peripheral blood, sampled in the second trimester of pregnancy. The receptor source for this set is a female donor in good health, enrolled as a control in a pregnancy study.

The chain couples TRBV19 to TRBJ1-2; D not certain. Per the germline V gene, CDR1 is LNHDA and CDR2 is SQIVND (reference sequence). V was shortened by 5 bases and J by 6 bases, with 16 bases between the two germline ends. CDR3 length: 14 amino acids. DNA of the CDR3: TGTGCCAGTAGTCCCACCGGGAGGATGAATGGCTACACCTTC. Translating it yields CASSPTGRMNGYTF.

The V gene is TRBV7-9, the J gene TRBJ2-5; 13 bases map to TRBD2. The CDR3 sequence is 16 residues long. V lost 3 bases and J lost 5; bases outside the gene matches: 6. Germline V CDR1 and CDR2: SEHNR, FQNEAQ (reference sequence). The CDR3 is CASSFPGLAGLETQYF. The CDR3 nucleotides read TGTGCCAGCAGCTTCCCGGGACTAGCGGGGCTGGAGACCCAGTACTTC. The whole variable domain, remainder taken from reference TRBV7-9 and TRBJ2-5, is DTGVSQNPRHKITKRGQNVTFRCDPISEHNRLYWYRQTLGQGPEFLTYFQNEAQLEKSRLLSDRFSAERPKGSFSTLEIQRTEQGDSAMYLCASSFPGLAGLETQYFGPGTRLLVL.